This T cell receptor beta chain was found in a study of patients and donors after allogeneic stem cell transplantation. One entry per CDR3 protein results from TCRdb running MiXCR on the RT-PCR reads. The sample lists about 7,100 distinct CDR3 sequences, approximately 11% seen once, with over 40% in the top ten. The CDR3 runs to 14 residues. CDR1 is SEHNR and CDR2 is FQNEAQ in the germline V gene (reference sequence). V gave up 7 bases and J gave up 13 bases; unmatched junction bases: 9. Sequences were obtained from blood, either unsorted or a sorted T cell fraction (not recorded which). The chain carries TRBV7-9 and TRBJ2-1; 14 bases are shared with TRBD2. This TCR derives from a human donor who was either an allogeneic HSCT recipient or a stem cell or donor lymphocyte infusion donor (not recorded which). It is not recorded whose cells these are; they may come from a transplant donor. CDR3 in DNA: TGTGCCAGCACGACTAGCGGGAGGGCCCCCTCACAGTTCTTC. Encoded protein: CASTTSGRAPSQFF.